This T cell receptor (beta chain) was observed in a study of shared clonotypes between healthy human individuals. V was trimmed by 4 bases and J by 1 base, leaving 8 bases between them. Per germline, CDR1 KGHSY and CDR2 FQNENV. This CDR3 spans 13 amino acids. Terminally differentiated effector memory CD45RA+ cells were excluded by CCR7 positive selection of CD45RO-negative cells. Roughly 200 ng DNA, about 30,000 T cell genomes, went into each sorted-subset replicate PCR. The table came from immunoSEQ multiplex PCR; TCRdb's copy has only in-frame clones and leaves some out. The data contain about 550,000 clones, over 95% of them seen just once; the ten biggest clones take up over 0.09%.

The chain employs TRBV16 and TRBJ2-7, with a tentative D call TRBD1 (5 bases). The sequenced sample consisted of naive CD8+ T cells sorted from blood. This receptor was obtained from a woman under 40 in good health. In DNA form, the CDR3 reads TGTGCCAGCAGCCGTCAGGGATCCTACGAGCAGTACTTC. Translation: CASSRQGSYEQYF.